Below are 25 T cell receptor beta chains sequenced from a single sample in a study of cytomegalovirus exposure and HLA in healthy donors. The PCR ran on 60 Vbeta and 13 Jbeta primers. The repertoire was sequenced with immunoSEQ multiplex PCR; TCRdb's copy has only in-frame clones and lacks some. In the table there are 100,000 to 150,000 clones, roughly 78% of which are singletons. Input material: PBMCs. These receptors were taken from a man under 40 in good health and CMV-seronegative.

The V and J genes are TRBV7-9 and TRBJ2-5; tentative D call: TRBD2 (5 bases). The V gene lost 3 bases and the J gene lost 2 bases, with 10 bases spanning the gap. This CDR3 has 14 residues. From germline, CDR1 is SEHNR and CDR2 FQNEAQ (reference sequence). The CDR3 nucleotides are TGTGCCAGCAGCTTGACGGGATTTCAAGAGACCCAGTACTTC. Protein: CASSLTGFQETQYF.

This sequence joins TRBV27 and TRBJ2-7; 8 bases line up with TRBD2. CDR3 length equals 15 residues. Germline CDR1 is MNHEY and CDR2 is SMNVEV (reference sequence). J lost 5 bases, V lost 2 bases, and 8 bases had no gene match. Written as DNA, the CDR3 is TGTGCCAGCAGTTTAACGGCTAGCGGGTTTGACGAGCAGTACTTC. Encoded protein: CASSLTASGFDEQYF.

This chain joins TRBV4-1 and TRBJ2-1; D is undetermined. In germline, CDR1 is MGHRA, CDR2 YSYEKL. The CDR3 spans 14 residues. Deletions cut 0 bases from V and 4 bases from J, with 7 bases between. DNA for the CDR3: TGCGCCAGCAGCCAAGATTTGTCTTACAATGAGCAGTTCTTC. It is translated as CASSQDLSYNEQFF.

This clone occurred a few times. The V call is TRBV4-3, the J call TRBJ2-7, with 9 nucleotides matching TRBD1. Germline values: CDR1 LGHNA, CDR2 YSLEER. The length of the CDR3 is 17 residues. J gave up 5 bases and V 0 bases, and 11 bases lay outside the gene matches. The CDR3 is CASSQDRTGALGHEQYF. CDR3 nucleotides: TGCGCCAGCAGCCAAGACCGGACAGGGGCTCTGGGCCACGAGCAGTACTTC.

The CDR3 DNA sequence: TGCGCCAGCAGACCGGGGACAGGGGTCTTTGTCGCCGGGGAGCTGTTTTTT. Protein product: CASRPGTGVFVAGELFF. V usage is TRBV4-3 and J usage is TRBJ2-2; 10 bases are a match to TRBD1. CDR3 length: 17 residues. The V segment lost 6 bases and the J segment 6 bases; nucleotides outside the gene matches: 13. The germline CDR1 and CDR2 sequences are LGHNA and YSLEER.

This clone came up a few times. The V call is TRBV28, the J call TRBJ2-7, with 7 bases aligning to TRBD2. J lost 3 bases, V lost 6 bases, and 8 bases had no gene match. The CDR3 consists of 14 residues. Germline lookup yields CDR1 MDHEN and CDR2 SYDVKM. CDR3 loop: CASSETSRSYEQYF. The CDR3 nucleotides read TGTGCCAGCAGCGAGACTAGCAGGAGCTACGAGCAGTACTTC.

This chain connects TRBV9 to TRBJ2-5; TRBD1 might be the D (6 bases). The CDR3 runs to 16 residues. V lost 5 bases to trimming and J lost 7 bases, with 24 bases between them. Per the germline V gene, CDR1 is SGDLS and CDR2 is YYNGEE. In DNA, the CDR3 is TGTGCCAGCAGTGACTCGTCACTGGGGGCCTCGGGGACCCAGTACTTC. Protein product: CASSDSSLGASGTQYF.

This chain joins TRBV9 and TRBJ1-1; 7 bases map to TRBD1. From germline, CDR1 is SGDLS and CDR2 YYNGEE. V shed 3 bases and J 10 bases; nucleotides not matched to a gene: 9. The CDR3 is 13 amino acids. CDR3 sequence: CASSAYTGDAAFF. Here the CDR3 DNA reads TGTGCCAGCAGCGCATACACAGGGGATGCAGCTTTCTTT.

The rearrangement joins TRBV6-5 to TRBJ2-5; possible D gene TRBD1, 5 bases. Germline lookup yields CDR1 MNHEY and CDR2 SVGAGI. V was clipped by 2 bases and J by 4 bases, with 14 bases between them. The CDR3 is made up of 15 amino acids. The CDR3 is CASSYVAGLRETQYF. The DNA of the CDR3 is TGTGCCAGCAGTTACGTAGCAGGGCTACGAGAGACCCAGTACTTC.

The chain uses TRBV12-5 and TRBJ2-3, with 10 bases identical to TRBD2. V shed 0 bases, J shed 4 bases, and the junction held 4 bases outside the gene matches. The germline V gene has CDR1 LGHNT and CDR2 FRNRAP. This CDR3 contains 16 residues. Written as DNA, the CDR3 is TGTGCTAGTGGTTTGGTCCTAGCGGGAGCTCCAGATACGCAGTATTTT. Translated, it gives CASGLVLAGAPDTQYF.

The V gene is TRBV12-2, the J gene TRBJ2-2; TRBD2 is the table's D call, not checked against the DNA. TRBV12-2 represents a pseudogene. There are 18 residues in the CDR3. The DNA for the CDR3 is TGTGCAAGTCGCTTAGTTCGGCGGGATCGGGCGAACACCGGGGAGCTGTTTTTT. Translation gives CASRLVRRDRANTGELFF.

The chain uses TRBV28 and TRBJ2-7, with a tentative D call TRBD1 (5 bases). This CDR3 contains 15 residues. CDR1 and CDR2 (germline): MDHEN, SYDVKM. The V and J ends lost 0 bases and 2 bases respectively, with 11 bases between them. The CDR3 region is CASSLWQGRAYEQYF. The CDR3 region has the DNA TGTGCCAGCAGTTTATGGCAGGGAAGGGCCTACGAGCAGTACTTC.

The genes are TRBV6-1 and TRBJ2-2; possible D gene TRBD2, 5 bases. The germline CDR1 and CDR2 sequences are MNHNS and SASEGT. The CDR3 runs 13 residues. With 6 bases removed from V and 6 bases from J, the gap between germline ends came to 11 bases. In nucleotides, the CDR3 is TGTGCCAGCAGCGAACTAGTCTCCGGGGAGCTGTTTTTT. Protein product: CASSELVSGELFF.

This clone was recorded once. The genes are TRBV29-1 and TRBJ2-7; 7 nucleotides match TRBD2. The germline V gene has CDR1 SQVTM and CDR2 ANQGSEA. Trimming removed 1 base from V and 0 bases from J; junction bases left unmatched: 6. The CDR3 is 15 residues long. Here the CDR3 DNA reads TGCAGCGTTGAAGCTAGCGGACTAAGCTCCTACGAGCAGTACTTC. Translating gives CSVEASGLSSYEQYF.

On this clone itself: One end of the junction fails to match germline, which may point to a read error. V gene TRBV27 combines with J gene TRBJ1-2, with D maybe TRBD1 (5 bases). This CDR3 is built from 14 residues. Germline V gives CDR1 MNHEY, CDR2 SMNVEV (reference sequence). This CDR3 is CASSSLDSNYGYPF. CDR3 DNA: TGTGCCAGCAGTTCGTTAGACAGCAACTATGGCTACCCCTTC.

In nucleotides, the CDR3 is TGTGCCAGCAGCCCTAGCGGGGACGTTGTGATGAAGACCCAGTACTTC. It encodes CASSPSGDVVMKTQYF. The chain joins TRBV7-9 to TRBJ2-5; 9 bases are a match to TRBD2. V gave up 5 bases and J gave up 6 bases; unmatched junction bases: 13. Germline V gene lookup returns CDR1 SEHNR and CDR2 FQNEAQ (reference sequence). There are 16 residues in the CDR3.

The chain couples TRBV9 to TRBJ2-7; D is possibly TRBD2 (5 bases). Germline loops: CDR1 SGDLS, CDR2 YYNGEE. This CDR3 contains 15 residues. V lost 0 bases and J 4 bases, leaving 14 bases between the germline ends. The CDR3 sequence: CASSVGRGLPYEQYF. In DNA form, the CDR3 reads TGTGCCAGCAGCGTAGGACGAGGGCTACCTTACGAGCAGTACTTC.

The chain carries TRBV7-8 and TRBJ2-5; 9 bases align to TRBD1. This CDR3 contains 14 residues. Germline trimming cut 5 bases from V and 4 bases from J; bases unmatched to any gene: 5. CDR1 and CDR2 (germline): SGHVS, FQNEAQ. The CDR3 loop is CASSPTGGSETQYF. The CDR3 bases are TGTGCCAGCAGCCCAACAGGGGGCTCAGAGACCCAGTACTTC.

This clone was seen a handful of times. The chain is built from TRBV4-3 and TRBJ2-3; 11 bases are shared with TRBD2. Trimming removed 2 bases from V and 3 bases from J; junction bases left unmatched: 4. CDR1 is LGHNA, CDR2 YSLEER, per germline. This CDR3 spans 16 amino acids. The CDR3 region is CASSQLSGRATDTQYF. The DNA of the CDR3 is TGCGCCAGCAGCCAACTTAGCGGGAGGGCAACAGATACGCAGTATTTT.

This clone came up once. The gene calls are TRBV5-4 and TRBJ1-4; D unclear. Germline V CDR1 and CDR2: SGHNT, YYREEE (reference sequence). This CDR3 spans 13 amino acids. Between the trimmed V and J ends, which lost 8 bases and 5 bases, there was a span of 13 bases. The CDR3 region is CASAPSRNEKLFF. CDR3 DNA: TGTGCCAGTGCGCCGTCACGGAATGAAAAACTGTTTTTT.

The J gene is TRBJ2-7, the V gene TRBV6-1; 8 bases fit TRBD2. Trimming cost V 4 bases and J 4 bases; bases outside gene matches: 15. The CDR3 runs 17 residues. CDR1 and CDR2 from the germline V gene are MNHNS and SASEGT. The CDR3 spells CASSGEAGEVFAYEQYF. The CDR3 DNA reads TGTGCCAGCAGTGGGGAAGCGGGAGAGGTATTCGCTTACGAGCAGTACTTC.

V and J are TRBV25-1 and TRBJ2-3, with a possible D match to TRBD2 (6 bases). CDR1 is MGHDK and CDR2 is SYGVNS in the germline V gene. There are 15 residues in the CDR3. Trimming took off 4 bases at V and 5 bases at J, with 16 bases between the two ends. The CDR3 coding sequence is TGTGCCAGCAGTGGCGGGACGAGGGCGGGAGATACGCAGTATTTT. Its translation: CASSGGTRAGDTQYF.

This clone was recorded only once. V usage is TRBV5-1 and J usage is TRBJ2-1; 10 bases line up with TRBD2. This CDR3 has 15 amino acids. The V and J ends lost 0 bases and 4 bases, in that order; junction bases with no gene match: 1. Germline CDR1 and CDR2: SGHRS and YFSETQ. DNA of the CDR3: TGCGCCAGCAGCTTGGGGACTAGCGGTTACAATGAGCAGTTCTTC. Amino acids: CASSLGTSGYNEQFF.

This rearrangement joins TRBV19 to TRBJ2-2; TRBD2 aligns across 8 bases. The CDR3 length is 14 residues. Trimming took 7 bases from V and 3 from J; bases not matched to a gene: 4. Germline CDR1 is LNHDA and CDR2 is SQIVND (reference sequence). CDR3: CASTELADTGELFF. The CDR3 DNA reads TGTGCCAGTACTGAACTAGCGGACACCGGGGAGCTGTTTTTT.

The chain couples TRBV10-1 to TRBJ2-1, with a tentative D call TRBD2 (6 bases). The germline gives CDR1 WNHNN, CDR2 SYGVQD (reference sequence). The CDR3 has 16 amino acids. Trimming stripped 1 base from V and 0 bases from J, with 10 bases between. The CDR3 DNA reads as TGCGCCAGCAGTGAGTTCCCGGGAGTCTCCTACAATGAGCAGTTCTTC. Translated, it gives CASSEFPGVSYNEQFF.